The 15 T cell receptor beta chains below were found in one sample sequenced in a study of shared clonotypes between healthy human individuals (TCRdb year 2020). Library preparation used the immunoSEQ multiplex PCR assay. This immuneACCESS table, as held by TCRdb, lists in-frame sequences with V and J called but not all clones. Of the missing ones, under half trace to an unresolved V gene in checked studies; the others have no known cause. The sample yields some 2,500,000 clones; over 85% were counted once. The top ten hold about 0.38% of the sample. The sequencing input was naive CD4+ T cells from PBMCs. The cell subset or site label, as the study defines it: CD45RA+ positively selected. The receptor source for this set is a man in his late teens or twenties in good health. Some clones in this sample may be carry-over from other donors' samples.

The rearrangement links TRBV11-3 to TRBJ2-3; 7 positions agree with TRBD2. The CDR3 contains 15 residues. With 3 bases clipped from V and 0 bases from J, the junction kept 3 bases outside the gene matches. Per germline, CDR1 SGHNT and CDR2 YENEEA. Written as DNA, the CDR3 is TGTGCCAGCAGCTTGAGTAGCGGGAGCACAGATACGCAGTATTTT. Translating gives CASSLSSGSTDTQYF. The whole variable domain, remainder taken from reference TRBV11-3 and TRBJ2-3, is EAGVVQSPRYKIIEKKQPVAFWCNPISGHNTLYWYLQNLGQGPELLIRYENEEAVDDSQLPKDRFSAERLKGVDSTLKIQPAELGDSAVYLCASSLSSGSTDTQYFGPGTRLTVL.

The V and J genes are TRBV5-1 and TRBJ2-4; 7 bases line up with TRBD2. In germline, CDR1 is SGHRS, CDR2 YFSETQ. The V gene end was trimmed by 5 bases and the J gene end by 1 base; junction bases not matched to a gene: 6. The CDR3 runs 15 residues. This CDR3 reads CASSRGEEAKNIQYF. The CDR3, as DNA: TGCGCCAGCAGTCGGGGGGAAGAGGCCAAAAACATTCAGTACTTC.

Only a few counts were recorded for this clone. The CDR3 sequence is CASSLVSVRQGEFF. The CDR3 bases are TGTGCCAGCAGTTTAGTCTCCGTCAGGCAGGGAGAGTTTTTT. The V call is TRBV28, the J call TRBJ1-4; D is perhaps TRBD1 (5 bases). Trimming removed 2 bases at V and 16 bases at J, with 20 bases between. CDR3 size: 14 residues. Germline V gene data show CDR1 as MDHEN and CDR2 as SYDVKM.

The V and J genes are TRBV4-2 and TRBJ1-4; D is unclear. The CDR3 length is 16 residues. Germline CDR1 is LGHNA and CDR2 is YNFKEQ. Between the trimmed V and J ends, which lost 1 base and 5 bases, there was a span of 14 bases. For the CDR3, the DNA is TGTGCCAGCAGCCAAGGGGCCTTAAGGGTGAATGAAAAACTGTTTTTT. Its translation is CASSQGALRVNEKLFF.

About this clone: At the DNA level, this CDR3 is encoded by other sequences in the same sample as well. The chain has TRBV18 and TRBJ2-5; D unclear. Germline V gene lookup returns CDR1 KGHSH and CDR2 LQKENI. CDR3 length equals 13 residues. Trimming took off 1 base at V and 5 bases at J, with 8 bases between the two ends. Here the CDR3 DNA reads TGTGCCAGCTCACCACGGGGTCGTGAGACCCAGTACTTC. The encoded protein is CASSPRGRETQYF.

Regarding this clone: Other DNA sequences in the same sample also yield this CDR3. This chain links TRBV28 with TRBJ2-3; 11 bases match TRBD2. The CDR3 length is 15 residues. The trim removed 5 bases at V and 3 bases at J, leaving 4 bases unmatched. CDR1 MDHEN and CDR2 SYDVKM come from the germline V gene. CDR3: CASSLAGGRTDTQYF. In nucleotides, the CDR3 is TGTGCCAGCAGTCTAGCGGGGGGCAGGACAGATACGCAGTATTTT.

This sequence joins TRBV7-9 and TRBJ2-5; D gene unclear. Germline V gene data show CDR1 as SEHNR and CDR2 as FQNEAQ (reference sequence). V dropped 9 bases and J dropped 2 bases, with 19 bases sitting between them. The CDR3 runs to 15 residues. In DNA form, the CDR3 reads TGTGCCAGTGCCCCCGTGGGCTACCAACAAGAGACCCAGTACTTC. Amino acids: CASAPVGYQQETQYF. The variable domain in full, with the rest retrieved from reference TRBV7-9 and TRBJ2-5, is DTGVSQNPRHKITKRGQNVTFRCDPISEHNRLYWYRQTLGQGPEFLTYFQNEAQLEKSRLLSDRFSAERPKGSFSTLEIQRTEQGDSAMYLCASAPVGYQQETQYFGPGTRLLVL.

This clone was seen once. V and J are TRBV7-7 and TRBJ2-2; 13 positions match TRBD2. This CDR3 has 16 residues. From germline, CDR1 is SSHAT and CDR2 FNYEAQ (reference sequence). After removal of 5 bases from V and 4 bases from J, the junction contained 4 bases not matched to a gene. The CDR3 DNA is TGTGCCAGCAGCACCGGACTAGCGGGAGCCACCGGGGAGCTGTTTTTT. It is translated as CASSTGLAGATGELFF.

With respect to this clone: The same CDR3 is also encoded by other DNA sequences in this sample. Written as DNA, the CDR3 is TGTGCCAGCAGCCCGGGACTAGTCTCCTACAATGAGCAGTTCTTC. Its protein is CASSPGLVSYNEQFF. V and J are TRBV7-3 and TRBJ2-1; 8 bases fit TRBD2. The CDR3 covers 15 residues. CDR1 and CDR2 from the germline V gene are SGHTA and FQGTGA. After removal of 5 bases from V and 0 bases from J, the junction contained 3 bases not matched to a gene.

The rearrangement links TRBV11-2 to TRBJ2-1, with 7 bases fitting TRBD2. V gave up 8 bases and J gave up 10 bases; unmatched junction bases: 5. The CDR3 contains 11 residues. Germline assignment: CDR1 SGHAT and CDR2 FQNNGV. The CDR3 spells CASGEGREQFF. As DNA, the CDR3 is TGTGCCAGCGGGGAGGGGCGAGAGCAGTTCTTC.

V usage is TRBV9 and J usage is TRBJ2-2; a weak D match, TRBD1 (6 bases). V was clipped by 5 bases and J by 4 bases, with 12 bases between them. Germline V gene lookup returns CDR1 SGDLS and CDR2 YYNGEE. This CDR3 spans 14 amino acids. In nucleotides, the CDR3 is TGTGCCAGCAGTAACTCAGGGGTCACCGGGGAGCTGTTTTTT. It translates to CASSNSGVTGELFF.

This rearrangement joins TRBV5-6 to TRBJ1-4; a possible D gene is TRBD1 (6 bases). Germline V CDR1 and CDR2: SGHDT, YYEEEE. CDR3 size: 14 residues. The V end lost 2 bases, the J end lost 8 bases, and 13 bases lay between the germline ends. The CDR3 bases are TGTGCCAGCAGCTTCGGACAGACCCAAGAAAAACTGTTTTTT. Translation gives CASSFGQTQEKLFF.

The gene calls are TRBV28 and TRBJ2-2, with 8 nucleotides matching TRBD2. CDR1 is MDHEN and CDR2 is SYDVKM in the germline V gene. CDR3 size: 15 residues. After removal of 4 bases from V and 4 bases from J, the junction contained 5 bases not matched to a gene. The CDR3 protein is CASSYASGGTGELFF. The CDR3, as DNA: TGTGCCAGCAGTTATGCGAGCGGGGGCACCGGGGAGCTGTTTTTT.

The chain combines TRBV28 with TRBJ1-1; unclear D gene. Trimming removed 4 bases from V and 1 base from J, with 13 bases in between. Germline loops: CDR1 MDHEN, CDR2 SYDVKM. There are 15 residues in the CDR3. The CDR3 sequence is CASSSYREQNTEAFF. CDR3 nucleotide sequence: TGTGCCAGCAGTTCCTACCGGGAGCAGAACACTGAAGCTTTCTTT.

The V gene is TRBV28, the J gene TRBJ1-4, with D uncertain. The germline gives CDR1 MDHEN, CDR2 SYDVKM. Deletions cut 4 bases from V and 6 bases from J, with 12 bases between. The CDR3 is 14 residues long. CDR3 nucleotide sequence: TGTGCCAGCAGTTCCAATCCCACGTATGAAAAACTGTTTTTT. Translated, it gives CASSSNPTYEKLFF.